These 12 T cell receptor beta chains were sequenced from one sample in a study of OX40 agonist ivuxolimab in advanced cancers. Sequencing was performed with immunoSEQ multiplex PCR; in TCRdb, only in-frame clones are kept and a portion is missing. The sample holds 10,000 or so clones, 77% seen once. The material sequenced was CD4+ or CD8+ T cells sorted from blood, taken in a trial of the OX40 agonist ivuxolimab. These receptors were obtained from an adult with an advanced solid tumor such as melanoma, head and neck, liver or kidney cancer.

This sequence joins TRBV28 and TRBJ2-7; unclear D gene. The germline V gene has CDR1 MDHEN and CDR2 SYDVKM. This CDR3 has 12 amino acids. V was cut by 3 bases and J by 5 bases, with 8 bases left in between. For the CDR3, the DNA is TGTGCCAGCAGTTTCCCCTATGACGAGCAGTACTTC. Translating it yields CASSFPYDEQYF. Full variable domain (rest looked up from reference TRBV28 and TRBJ2-7): DVKVTQSSRYLVKRTGEKVFLECVQDMDHENMFWYRQDPGLGLRLIYFSYDVKMKEKGDIPEGYSVSREKKERFSLILESASTNQTSMYLCASSFPYDEQYFGPGTRLTVT.

This clone was observed once. This rearrangement joins TRBV10-1 to TRBJ2-7; D ambiguous. CDR3 length: 13 amino acids. V gave up 4 bases and J gave up 3 bases, with 10 bases separating them. Germline V gives CDR1 WNHNN, CDR2 SYGVQD (reference sequence). CDR3 bases: TGCGCCAGCAGTGTCGGCCAGATCTACGAGCAGTACTTC. Its protein product is CASSVGQIYEQYF.

The rearrangement joins TRBV27 to TRBJ1-6; no reliable D call. The CDR3 runs to 13 residues. Trimming left V 0 bases short and J 5 bases short, with 2 bases between. The germline V gene encodes CDR1 MNHEY and CDR2 SMNVEV (reference sequence). CDR3 in amino acids: CASSLSHNSPLHF. The CDR3 DNA is TGTGCCAGCAGTTTATCCCATAATTCACCCCTCCACTTT.

In this sample, this clone turned up once. The chain employs TRBV5-1 and TRBJ2-5; 10 positions agree with TRBD1. The germline CDR1 and CDR2 sequences are SGHRS and YFSETQ. V shed 3 bases, J shed 4 bases, and the junction held 6 bases outside the gene matches. The CDR3 totals 15 residues. In nucleotides, the CDR3 is TGCGCCAGCAGCTCACCCCGGGACAGGGGAGAGACCCAGTACTTC. Translation: CASSSPRDRGETQYF.

J is TRBJ2-2 and V is TRBV9; 16 nucleotides agree with TRBD2. J gave up 5 bases and V 4 bases, and 8 bases lay outside the gene matches. The CDR3 loop spans 18 amino acids. The germline V gene has CDR1 SGDLS and CDR2 YYNGEE. The CDR3 DNA reads TGTGCCAGCAGCCCGGGACTAGCGGGAGGGCCTAAGACCGGGGAGCTGTTTTTT. Translating gives CASSPGLAGGPKTGELFF.

The chain uses TRBV2 and TRBJ2-3, with 9 bases that match TRBD1. The germline gives CDR1 SNHLY, CDR2 FYNNEI. This CDR3 contains 15 residues. V was pared by 2 bases and J by 6 bases, with 6 bases of the junction left unmatched. This CDR3 reads CASSEMPGQGDTQYF. The CDR3 nucleotides are TGTGCCAGCAGTGAAATGCCGGGACAGGGCGATACGCAGTATTTT. Filled out from reference TRBV2 and TRBJ2-3, the complete variable domain reads EPEVTQTPSHQVTQMGQEVILRCVPISNHLYFYWYRQILGQKVEFLVSFYNNEISEKSEIFDDQFSVERPDGSNFTLKIRSTKLEDSAMYFCASSEMPGQGDTQYFGPGTRLTVL.

This clone was observed a single time. The chain combines TRBV6-1 with TRBJ2-7; 7 bases match TRBD1. Germline CDR1 reads MNHNS; CDR2 reads SASEGT. Trimming took 6 bases from V and 1 from J; bases not matched to a gene: 6. The CDR3 is made up of 14 amino acids. This CDR3 is CASRGTGESYEQYF. CDR3 DNA: TGTGCCAGCAGGGGAACAGGGGAGTCCTACGAGCAGTACTTC.

This chain links TRBV7-3 with TRBJ2-3, with a possible D match to TRBD1 (6 bases). The V end was cut by 0 bases, the J end by 3 bases, with 10 bases between. The CDR3 has 15 amino acids. Germline V gives CDR1 SGHTA, CDR2 FQGTGA. Here the CDR3 reads CASSLTGQRTDTQYF. The CDR3 DNA sequence: TGTGCCAGCAGCTTAACAGGACAGCGGACAGATACGCAGTATTTT.

V usage is TRBV28 and J usage is TRBJ2-3, with D possibly TRBD2 on 6 matching bases. CDR3 length equals 15 residues. CDR1 is MDHEN and CDR2 is SYDVKM in the germline V gene. Deletions cut 6 bases from V and 8 bases from J, with 21 bases between. Here the CDR3 reads CASSPGTPDMGTQYF. The CDR3 bases are TGTGCCAGCAGCCCCGGGACTCCGGACATGGGTACGCAGTATTTT.

This sequence joins TRBV6-5 and TRBJ2-1; TRBD1 or TRBD2 may be the D gene (5 bases each). Germline-derived CDR1 and CDR2 are MNHEY and SVGAGI. This CDR3 contains 15 residues. V was pared by 6 bases and J by 9 bases, with 21 bases between. The CDR3 DNA follows: TGTGCCAGCAGACCCGGGGACCAGAACGGGGCTGAGCAGTTCTTC. This codes for CASRPGDQNGAEQFF.

The chain carries TRBV14 and TRBJ2-7; possible D gene TRBD2, 5 bases. V was pared by 0 bases and J by 1 base, with 16 bases between. The CDR3 runs to 17 residues. Germline CDR1 is SGHDN and CDR2 is FVKESK. The CDR3 loop is CASSQESPAGGSYEQYF. CDR3 DNA sequence: TGTGCCAGCAGCCAAGAAAGCCCGGCAGGAGGTTCCTACGAGCAGTACTTC. Complete variable domain (other parts from reference TRBV14 and TRBJ2-7): EAGVTQFPSHSVIEKGQTVTLRCDPISGHDNLYWYRRVMGKEIKFLLHFVKESKQDESGMPNNRFLAERTGGTYSTLKVQPAELEDSGVYFCASSQESPAGGSYEQYFGPGTRLTVT.

The rearrangement uses TRBV7-3 and TRBJ2-2; D remains ambiguous. Per germline, CDR1 SGHTA and CDR2 FQGTGA. The ends were cut back, 2 bases at V and 4 bases at J, with 8 bases in the middle. This CDR3 comprises 14 residues. CDR3 sequence: CASSLGPRTGELFF. CDR3 sequence (DNA): TGTGCCAGCAGCTTAGGACCCCGCACCGGGGAGCTGTTTTTT. Looking up the rest from reference TRBV7-3 and TRBJ2-2 gives the full variable domain: GAGVSQTPSNKVTEKGKYVELRCDPISGHTALYWYRQSLGQGPEFLIYFQGTGAADDSGLPNDRFFAVRPEGSVSTLKIQRTERGDSAVYLCASSLGPRTGELFFGEGSRLTVL.